This T cell receptor beta chain came from a study of post-analysis software for immune sequencing data. Overall study context: Some patients lacked subtype; others had relapsing-remitting, secondary progressive or progressive-relapsing disease.

Unique molecular identifiers featured in each of the TCR beta cDNA libraries. Each batch of about 0.85 to 10 million T cells produced hundreds of thousands of cDNA molecules. In TCRdb, the PCR reads were re-called with MiXCR into one record per CDR3 protein. The sample carries approximately 690,000 distinct CDR3 sequences, 59% recorded once. With respect to this clonotype: As yet, its antigen is unknown.

Per germline, CDR1 MNHEY and CDR2 SVGEGT. The CDR3 covers 15 residues. Trimming at V came to 2 bases and at J to 2 bases, leaving 2 bases not matched to a gene. General study results and limits: Strong co-clustering by F measure was evident for samples that had been prepared in the same batch. Elevated frequency relative to controls characterized four to six TRBV segments in patients, TRBV5-6, TRBV5-1 and TRBV20-1 among them. Significantly decreased normalized Chao1 diversity was recorded for multiple sclerosis patients relative to controls.

V is TRBV6-2 or TRBV6-3 and J is TRBJ2-1, with 8 bases aligning to TRBD1. This clonotype originated in a girl aged 2 to 10 with multiple sclerosis. Sequencing was carried out using blood. CDR3 coding DNA: TGTGCCAGCAGTTACGAGGACAGGGCCTACAATGAGCAGTTCTTC. Residues: CASSYEDRAYNEQFF.